This TCR beta chain was documented in a study of ipilimumab plus nivolumab after autologous stem cell transplantation. The data were produced by immunoSEQ multiplex PCR, yet TCRdb's version contains in-frame clones alone and is incomplete. The data show about 84,000 clones, over 80% seen once. V was trimmed by 3 bases and J by 5 bases, leaving 13 bases between them. Germline loops: CDR1 SGHRS, CDR2 YFSETQ. CDR3 size: 14 residues. The TCR originated in a male donor with diffuse large B-cell lymphoma. The chain uses TRBV5-1 and TRBJ2-3; D tentatively reads TRBD1 or TRBD2 (5 bases each). Sequenced material: PBMCs, taken in a trial of ipilimumab plus nivolumab as post-transplant consolidation. Written as DNA, the CDR3 is TGCGCCAGCAGCTCCGTCGGGGCGGGAGATACGCAGTATTTT. Translating gives CASSSVGAGDTQYF.